This T cell receptor beta chain derives from a study of blood T cell repertoires in COVID-19. A Seattle source enrolled patients during active infection and followed them longitudinally. V was clipped by 0 bases and J by 2 bases, with 10 bases between them. This CDR3 comprises 15 residues. From germline, CDR1 is SGHDT and CDR2 YYEEEE. The data were produced by immunoSEQ multiplex PCR, yet TCRdb's version contains in-frame clones alone and is incomplete. The repertoire includes 350,000 to 500,000 clones, 70% to 90% of them detected once, and less than 0.95% sits in the top ten. The V gene is TRBV5-6, the J gene TRBJ2-3; D is possibly TRBD1 (5 bases). The receptor's source is a young man with COVID-19, enrolled during active disease. The sequenced sample consisted of peripheral blood. The CDR3 here is CASSLEGRYTDTQYF. CDR3 DNA: TGTGCCAGCAGCTTGGAGGGGCGATACACAGATACGCAGTATTTT. Based on the CDR3 plus reference TRBV5-6 and TRBJ2-3, the full variable domain is DAGVTQSPTHLIKTRGQQVTLRCSPKSGHDTVSWYQQALGQGPQFIFQYYEEEERQRGNFPDRFSGHQFPNYSSELNVNALLLGDSALYLCASSLEGRYTDTQYFGPGTRLTVL.